Described below is a single TCR beta chain sequence and its context. This sample was included in a study of CD8 T cells in ankylosing spondylitis. Deletions cut 5 bases from V and 3 bases from J, with 19 bases between. Germline CDR1 and CDR2: MNHEY and SVGAGI. The CDR3 covers 16 residues. One entry per CDR3 protein, called by TCRdb with MiXCR from the 5' RACE reads. The repertoire holds about 36,000 distinct CDR3 sequences, with 6% as singletons. This receptor was taken from a male donor with ankylosing spondylitis or in good health (not recorded which). The sample taken for sequencing was blood, either unsorted or a sorted T cell fraction (not recorded which). The chain joins TRBV6-5 to TRBJ1-1, with D possibly matching TRBD1 (6 bases). CDR3: CASSPPGGRAYTEAFF. In nucleotides, the CDR3 is TGTGCCAGCAGTCCACCCGGGGGGCGGGCCTACACTGAAGCTTTCTTT.